Listed below are T cell receptor beta chains from one sample, sequenced in a study of Ad26.COV2.S vaccination and SARS-CoV-2 variants. Assay used: immunoSEQ multiplex PCR; TCRdb lists only in-frame clones, some missing. This sample yields some 340,000 clones, of which around four fifths are seen a single time; 2% to 2.5% belongs to the top ten. The sample in question was peripheral blood, obtained in a trial of Ad26.COV2.S vaccine versus placebo. All receptors derive from a person aged 18-60 years who received the Ad26.COV2.S COVID-19 vaccine or a placebo. CDR3s include the opening cysteine and the closing phenylalanine or tryptophan. The order of the fields is D gene, clone size, J gene, V gene, CDR3 protein, CDR3 DNA. D genes are given only for firm matches. A clone size is listed for some rows: how often the clone was seen (once, few, many), or a class if it is expanded.

- | - | TRBJ2-1 | TRBV5-4 | CASSLYRSYNEQFF | TGTGCCAGCAGCTTGTACCGCTCCTACAATGAGCAGTTCTTC
- | - | TRBJ2-1 | TRBV5-1 | CASSFGPTNEQFF | TGCGCCAGCAGCTTCGGTCCGACAAATGAGCAGTTCTTC
- | - | TRBJ1-2 | TRBV5-1 | CASTVDGRHGGYTF | TGCGCCAGCACAGTCGACGGGAGGCACGGGGGCTACACCTTC
- | - | TRBJ2-5 | TRBV7-2 | CASSLQSAGRAETQYF | TGTGCCAGCAGCTTACAGTCGGCAGGCCGGGCGGAGACCCAGTACTTC
- | - | TRBJ1-1 | TRBV20-1 | CSARTVTEAFF | TGCAGTGCTAGGACGGTTACTGAAGCTTTCTTT
- | few | TRBJ2-7 | TRBV28 | CASSLSYTGEQYF | TGTGCCAGCAGTTTATCCTATACGGGCGAGCAGTACTTC
- | - | TRBJ2-1 | TRBV5-6 | CASSGPEGGWRNEQFF | TGTGCCAGCAGCGGTCCGGAAGGGGGGTGGCGAAATGAGCAGTTCTTC
- | - | TRBJ2-6 | TRBV28 | CAIGGRSGANVLTF | TGTGCCATCGGAGGCCGCTCTGGGGCCAACGTCCTGACTTTC
- | once | TRBJ2-2 | TRBV2 | CASRARGHRTGELFF | TGTGCCAGCAGGGCCCGTGGACACAGAACCGGGGAGCTGTTTTTT
TRBD1 | - | TRBJ1-2 | TRBV19 | CASSIVTGQGAVGYTF | TGTGCCAGTAGTATAGTAACGGGACAGGGGGCGGTCGGCTACACCTTC
TRBD2 | - | TRBJ2-3 | TRBV19 | CASSIASGGALFGTQYF | TGTGCCAGTAGTATTGCTAGCGGGGGGGCCCTATTCGGTACGCAGTATTTT
TRBD1 | - | TRBJ1-2 | TRBV6-1 | CASSESIGTGFMIGYTF | TGTGCCAGCAGTGAATCGATAGGGACAGGGTTTATGATCGGCTACACCTTC
- | - | TRBJ1-3 | TRBV6-5 | CASSPYSGNTIYF | TGTGCCAGCTCGCCCTACTCTGGAAACACCATATATTTT
- | - | TRBJ1-2 | TRBV25-1 | CASSEYFLSGLSGYTF | TGTGCCAGCAGTGAATATTTCTTGTCTGGGCTGTCTGGCTACACCTTC
- | - | TRBJ2-1 | TRBV28 | CASEEDSSYNEQFF | TGTGCCAGCGAAGAAGATAGCTCCTACAATGAGCAGTTCTTC
TRBD1 | - | TRBJ2-1 | TRBV6-1 | CASSAPRQGTGFYSYNEQFF | TGTGCCAGCAGTGCCCCTCGACAGGGGACAGGGTTCTACTCCTACAATGAGCAGTTCTTC
- | - | TRBJ2-5 | TRBV11-2 | CASSLGALPETQYF | TGTGCCAGCAGCTTAGGGGCCCTGCCGGAGACCCAGTACTTC
TRBD1 | - | TRBJ2-7 | TRBV27 | CASKPGQGFAYEQYF | TGTGCCAGCAAACCGGGACAGGGATTCGCCTACGAGCAGTACTTC
- | once | TRBJ2-3 | TRBV6-5 | CASRGTYDADTQYF | TGTGCCAGCAGAGGGACCTACGACGCGGATACGCAGTATTTT
TRBD1 | - | TRBJ1-2 | TRBV27 | CASRGLGQGLWGYTF | TGTGCCAGCAGGGGGCTGGGACAGGGGCTGTGGGGCTACACCTTC
- | - | TRBJ1-2 | TRBV2 | CASSPNRVGYTF | TGTGCCAGCAGCCCTAACAGGGTCGGCTACACCTTC
- | - | TRBJ2-2 | TRBV10-3 | CAISETNTGELFF | TGTGCCATCAGTGAGACGAACACCGGGGAGCTGTTTTTT
TRBD2 | - | TRBJ2-1 | TRBV7-3 | CASSRTGGAGGNEQFF | TGTGCCAGCAGCCGGACGGGCGGGGCCGGGGGGAATGAGCAGTTCTTC
- | - | TRBJ1-2 | TRBV12-3/TRBV12-4 | CASSLGLNYGYTF | TGTGCCAGCAGTTTAGGCCTTAACTATGGCTACACCTTC
- | - | TRBJ2-7 | TRBV7-2 | CASRSPHSYEQYF | TGTGCCAGCAGATCACCCCACTCCTACGAGCAGTACTTC
- | - | TRBJ1-6 | TRBV4-1 | CASSHPNSPLHF | TGCGCCAGCAGCCACCCTAATTCACCCCTCCACTTT
- | - | TRBJ2-1 | TRBV7-2 | CASSLVSGQSYNEQFF | TGTGCCAGCAGCTTAGTCTCCGGACAGAGCTACAATGAGCAGTTCTTC
- | - | TRBJ1-3 | TRBV4-2 | CASSQRRSGGSGNTIYF | TGTGCCAGCAGCCAGCGTCGGTCCGGGGGCTCTGGAAACACCATATATTTT
TRBD1 | - | TRBJ2-2 | TRBV9 | CASSVEQGPDTGELFF | TGTGCCAGCAGCGTAGAACAGGGGCCGGACACCGGGGAGCTGTTTTTT
- | - | TRBJ2-1 | TRBV5-6 | CASKESAPTDGGEQFF | TGTGCCAGCAAGGAATCGGCTCCTACGGATGGCGGTGAGCAGTTCTTC
- | - | TRBJ2-7 | TRBV21-1 | CASSKLKDRGLPRRAHFGVYEQYF | TGTGCCAGCAGCAAATTAAAGGACAGGGGGCTACCCCGACGGGCCCACTTCGGGGTCTACGAGCAGTACTTC
- | few | TRBJ1-6 | TRBV6-2/TRBV6-3 | CASSLTGGDNSPLHF | TGTGCCAGCAGTCTGACAGGAGGTGATAATTCACCCCTCCACTTT
TRBD1 | - | TRBJ1-5 | TRBV7-9 | CASSSLDRDQPQHF | TGTGCCAGCAGCTCTTTAGACAGGGATCAGCCCCAGCATTTT
TRBD2 | - | TRBJ2-3 | TRBV6-4 | CASSLGTSGTDTQYF | TGTGCCAGCAGCTTAGGGACTAGCGGAACAGATACGCAGTATTTT
- | - | TRBJ1-1 | TRBV7-8 | CASSLRGRGTEAFF | TGTGCCAGCAGCTTGCGGGGGCGCGGCACTGAAGCTTTCTTT
- | - | TRBJ2-3 | TRBV2 | CASSFLQGQSTDTQYF | TGTGCCAGCAGTTTCCTCCAGGGCCAAAGCACAGATACGCAGTATTTT
- | - | TRBJ1-5 | TRBV28 | CASSFYPTAGQPQHF | TGTGCCAGCAGTTTTTACCCCACAGCAGGTCAGCCCCAGCATTTT
TRBD1 | - | TRBJ1-5 | TRBV6-4 | CASREFRQGASGNQPQHF | TGTGCCAGCAGAGAGTTTAGACAGGGCGCTTCAGGCAATCAGCCCCAGCATTTT
- | - | TRBJ1-5 | TRBV28 | CASSLGFALSNQPQHF | TGTGCCAGCAGTTTGGGGTTCGCACTTAGCAATCAGCCCCAGCATTTT
TRBD1 | - | TRBJ2-7 | TRBV5-1 | CASSGTGGSYEQYF | TGCGCCAGCAGCGGAACAGGGGGGTCCTACGAGCAGTACTTC
- | - | TRBJ2-2 | TRBV6-1 | CASSERVTGELFF | TGTGCCAGCAGTGAAAGGGTGACCGGGGAGCTGTTTTTT
- | - | TRBJ1-2 | TRBV7-9 | CASSLETGYGYTF | TGTGCCAGCAGCTTAGAGACAGGCTATGGCTACACCTTC
TRBD2 | once | TRBJ2-3 | TRBV5-1 | CASSLWRGSTDTQYF | TGCGCCAGCAGCTTGTGGCGGGGGAGCACAGATACGCAGTATTTT
TRBD1 | few | TRBJ1-1 | TRBV5-6 | CASSVPQGGTEAFF | TGTGCCAGCAGCGTACCACAGGGGGGAACTGAAGCTTTCTTT
- | few | TRBJ1-2 | TRBV29-1 | CSVDQNYGYTF | TGCAGCGTTGATCAGAACTATGGCTACACCTTC
- | - | TRBJ1-2 | TRBV5-1 | CASSFTGISIFRGYTF | TGCGCCAGCAGCTTTACAGGGATAAGTATATTCCGAGGCTACACCTTC
- | - | TRBJ2-5 | TRBV29-1 | CSVEYRMKETQYF | TGCAGCGTTGAGTACAGAATGAAAGAGACCCAGTACTTC
- | - | TRBJ2-2 | TRBV11-2 | CASSLEIGTGELFF | TGTGCCAGCAGCTTGGAGATAGGCACCGGGGAGCTGTTTTTT
- | once | TRBJ2-3 | TRBV14 | CASSQEQGFPDTQYF | TGTGCCAGCAGCCAAGAGCAGGGATTCCCAGATACGCAGTATTTT
- | - | TRBJ2-7 | TRBV3-1/TRBV3-2 | CASSQQPSSYEQYF | TGTGCCAGCAGCCAACAACCGAGCTCCTACGAGCAGTACTTC
TRBD2 | - | TRBJ2-7 | TRBV7-9 | CASSYGLAGARLLYEQYF | TGTGCCAGCAGCTACGGACTAGCGGGGGCCAGATTACTCTACGAGCAGTACTTC
TRBD1 | once | TRBJ1-4 | TRBV5-1 | CASSQRTGGNEKLFF | TGCGCCAGCAGCCAGAGGACAGGCGGGAATGAAAAACTGTTTTTT
- | - | TRBJ1-1 | TRBV6-5 | CAGGVTENTEAFF | TGTGCCGGCGGGGTGACGGAGAACACTGAAGCTTTCTTT
- | - | TRBJ2-7 | TRBV3-1/TRBV3-2 | CASSQVSGRTYEQYF | TGTGCCAGCAGCCAAGTGAGCGGGCGCACCTACGAGCAGTACTTC
- | - | TRBJ1-2 | TRBV11-2 | CASSLPKGGVPYYGYTF | TGTGCCAGCAGCTTACCCAAGGGAGGGGTCCCCTACTATGGCTACACCTTC